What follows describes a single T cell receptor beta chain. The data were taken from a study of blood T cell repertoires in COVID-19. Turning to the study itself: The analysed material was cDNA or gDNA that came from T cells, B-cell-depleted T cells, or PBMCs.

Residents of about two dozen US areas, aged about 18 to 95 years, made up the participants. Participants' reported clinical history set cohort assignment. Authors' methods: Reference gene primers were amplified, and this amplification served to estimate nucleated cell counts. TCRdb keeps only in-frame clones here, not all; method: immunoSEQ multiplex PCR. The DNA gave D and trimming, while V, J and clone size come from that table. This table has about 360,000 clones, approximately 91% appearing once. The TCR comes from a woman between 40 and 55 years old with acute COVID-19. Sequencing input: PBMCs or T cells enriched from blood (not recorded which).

CDR3 amino acids: CASRKLSNQPQHF. DNA of the CDR3: TGTGCCAGCAGGAAGCTTAGCAATCAGCCCCAGCATTTT. The V and J genes are TRBV6-5 and TRBJ1-5, with unresolved D. Trimming stripped 6 bases from V and 0 bases from J, with 6 bases between. The CDR3 consists of 13 residues. CDR1 and CDR2 (germline): MNHEY, SVGAGI.